These T cell receptor beta chains were read from a single sample in a study of blood T cells in healthy people across ages. TCRdb independently ran MiXCR on the 5' RACE reads; one entry per CDR3 protein. The table shows roughly 1.4 million distinct CDR3 sequences, with approximately 59% occurring only once. The material sequenced was blood. The receptors originated from a man aged 18 to 30 in good health. Each CDR3 is given with its conserved first and last residue. Fields, in order: CDR3 length, V gene, CDR3 protein.

13 | TRBV27 | CASSLSRSQPQHF
17 | TRBV10-3 | CAISEESGTGAKNIQYF
13 | TRBV21-1 | CASSKRENDGYTF
13 | TRBV20-1 | CSATVPTTDTQYF
14 | TRBV5-1 | CASNSGIVQETQYF
14 | TRBV6-5 | CASSYTGFNQPQHF
15 | TRBV12-3/TRBV12-4 | CASSPGLAGDREQYF
15 | TRBV20-1 | CSARDPGRSNEKLFF
14 | TRBV29-1 | CSVERAGGVNEQFF
14 | TRBV14 | CASSQIAGSDTQYF
14 | TRBV10-3 | CAISDPGRIDGYTF
15 | TRBV7-2 | CASSLAGGLAYEQYF
18 | TRBV6-2/TRBV6-3 | CASTRQAIGAPGTGELFF
12 | TRBV6-2/TRBV6-3 | CASSWRNTEAFF
16 | TRBV5-6 | CASSLARAAYNSPLHF
17 | TRBV3-1 | CASSRVSPGQGNSPLHF